The next 30 T cell receptor beta chains were all read from a single sample in a study of cytomegalovirus exposure and HLA in healthy donors. Amplification used 60 Vbeta primers and 13 Jbeta primers. The method was immunoSEQ multiplex PCR; TCRdb's version includes in-frame clones alone and lacks a portion of them. The table includes around 150,000 clones, approximately 80% detected once. The sequencing input was PBMCs. These receptors were taken from a male donor in good health and CMV-seropositive.

The chain carries TRBV28 and TRBJ2-3, with 7 bases that match TRBD1. This CDR3 has 14 amino acids. Germline lookup yields CDR1 MDHEN and CDR2 SYDVKM. V lost 4 bases to trimming and J lost 1 base; unmatched junction nucleotides: 2. CDR3 nucleotide sequence: TGTGCCAGCAGTTGGGACAGCCGCACAGATACGCAGTATTTT. This gives the protein CASSWDSRTDTQYF.

The chain uses TRBV5-4 and TRBJ2-5; 11 nucleotides match TRBD2. This CDR3 has 16 residues. V shed 3 bases, J shed 3 bases, and the junction held 7 bases outside the gene matches. Germline CDR1 reads SGHNT; CDR2 reads YYREEE (reference sequence). The CDR3 bases are TGTGCCAGCAGCTCGGATCTTAGCGGGGGGGAAGAGACCCAGTACTTC. Protein: CASSSDLSGGEETQYF.

The J gene is TRBJ1-2, the V gene TRBV7-2, with 7 nucleotides matching TRBD1. There are 13 residues in the CDR3. The germline CDR1 and CDR2 sequences are SGHTA and FQGNSA. V dropped 5 bases and J dropped 3; count of bases not matched to a gene: 3. The CDR3 DNA follows: TGTGCCAGCAGCCCAGACAGGGACTATGGCTACACCTTC. It codes for CASSPDRDYGYTF.

The V gene is TRBV4-3, the J gene TRBJ1-2; 8 bases fit TRBD1. Losses at the gene ends were 7 bases for V and 8 bases for J; bases not matched to a gene: 12. Germline lookup yields CDR1 LGHNA and CDR2 YSLEER. The CDR3 contains 14 residues. CDR3 nucleotides: TGCGCCAGCAACCCCTCGGACAGGGAAGTGGGCTACACCTTC. Amino acids: CASNPSDREVGYTF.

This clone has more than one count but fewer than ten. This chain joins TRBV5-1 and TRBJ2-7, with TRBD1 matching over 11 bases. CDR1 and CDR2 (germline): SGHRS, YFSETQ. With 4 bases clipped from V and 5 bases from J, the junction kept 5 bases outside the gene matches. CDR3 length: 14 amino acids. This CDR3 reads CASSPGQGGNEQYF. The CDR3 nucleotides read TGCGCCAGCAGCCCGGGACAGGGGGGGAACGAGCAGTACTTC.

The chain has TRBV11-3 and TRBJ2-1, with D maybe TRBD2 (5 bases). The V end was cut by 7 bases, the J end by 6 bases, with 16 bases between. Germline values: CDR1 SGHNT, CDR2 YENEEA. CDR3 size: 14 residues. The CDR3 loop is CASTWTGVGNEQFF. The CDR3 DNA reads TGTGCCAGCACCTGGACTGGAGTCGGCAATGAGCAGTTCTTC.

The chain couples TRBV4-1 to TRBJ1-4, with 7 bases aligning to TRBD1. V shed 1 base and J 0 bases; nucleotides not matched to a gene: 5. Germline V gene data show CDR1 as MGHRA and CDR2 as YSYEKL. The CDR3 sequence is 17 residues long. The CDR3 DNA reads as TGCGCCAGCAGCCAAGTGGGACAGAGAACAACTAATGAAAAACTGTTTTTT. This codes for CASSQVGQRTTNEKLFF.

V and J are TRBV25-1 and TRBJ2-3; the D gene is possibly TRBD1 (5 bases). The CDR3 length is 11 residues. Between the trimmed V and J ends, which lost 8 bases and 6 bases, there was a span of 9 bases. The germline gives CDR1 MGHDK, CDR2 SYGVNS. The CDR3 sequence is CASGAPDTQYF. CDR3 DNA: TGTGCCAGCGGGGCCCCCGATACGCAGTATTTT.

V usage is TRBV27 and J usage is TRBJ2-7, with 7 bases that match TRBD1. This CDR3 comprises 15 residues. CDR1 and CDR2 (germline): MNHEY, SMNVEV (reference sequence). V trimming: 5 bases; J trimming: 3 bases; junction bases outside the gene matches: 10. The CDR3 sequence: CASSLRDRDFYEQYF. The CDR3 bases are TGTGCCAGCAGTCTGAGGGACAGAGACTTCTACGAGCAGTACTTC.

CDR3 DNA sequence: TGTGCCAGCAGTGACTCATCGGAGACCCAGTACTTC. This gives the protein CASSDSSETQYF. This rearrangement joins TRBV6-4 to TRBJ2-5, with D hard to call. Trimming removed 0 bases from V and 5 bases from J, with 4 bases in between. The CDR3 is made up of 12 amino acids. CDR1 and CDR2 from the germline V gene are MRHNA and SNTAGT.

This clone has just a few counts. This chain connects TRBV2 to TRBJ1-5, with D perhaps matching TRBD1 (5 bases). Trimming pared 4 bases from V and 9 bases from J, leaving 10 bases between. CDR1 is SNHLY, CDR2 FYNNEI, per germline. The CDR3 has 12 residues. CDR3 protein: CASSGGGTPQHF. The CDR3 DNA sequence: TGTGCCAGCAGTGGGGGGGGGACGCCCCAGCATTTT. The whole variable domain, remainder taken from reference TRBV2 and TRBJ1-5, is EPEVTQTPSHQVTQMGQEVILRCVPISNHLYFYWYRQILGQKVEFLVSFYNNEISEKSEIFDDQFSVERPDGSNFTLKIRSTKLEDSAMYFCASSGGGTPQHFGDGTRLSIL.

The chain is built from TRBV30 and TRBJ1-5; TRBD1 matches at 8 bases. The germline CDR1 and CDR2 sequences are GTSNPN and SVGIG (reference sequence). The junction had 4 bases not matched to a gene; V was cut back by 5 bases and J by 1 base. This CDR3 contains 14 residues. CDR3 DNA: TGTGCCTGGGGACAGGGCTTGAGCAATCAGCCCCAGCATTTT. Translation: CAWGQGLSNQPQHF.

This chain links TRBV27 with TRBJ2-7; 9 bases align to TRBD2. The CDR3 runs 13 residues. Trimming took 4 bases from V and 6 from J; bases not matched to a gene: 4. Germline CDR1 reads MNHEY; CDR2 reads SMNVEV (reference sequence). CDR3 nucleotide sequence: TGTGCCAGCAGTTACGGGACTAGCACCGAGCAGTACTTC. This gives the protein CASSYGTSTEQYF.

The chain employs TRBV27 and TRBJ2-7; 9 bases match TRBD1. Per germline, CDR1 MNHEY and CDR2 SMNVEV (reference sequence). The V gene end was trimmed by 10 bases and the J gene end by 5 bases; junction bases not matched to a gene: 9. This CDR3 has 13 amino acids. The CDR3 spells CATGTGFIDEQYF. Here the CDR3 DNA reads TGTGCCACGGGGACAGGGTTCATCGACGAGCAGTACTTC.

The chain employs TRBV28 and TRBJ2-5, with D possibly matching TRBD2 (6 bases). Germline CDR1 MDHEN, CDR2 SYDVKM. Trimming removed 5 bases from V and 7 bases from J, with 20 bases in between. The CDR3 is 15 residues long. DNA for the CDR3: TGTGCCAGCAGTCCCCCCGGGACTCTTACCGGGACCCAGTACTTC. Translation: CASSPPGTLTGTQYF.

This clone has just one count. The CDR3 sequence is CAISETGGATGNTIYF. In nucleotides, the CDR3 is TGTGCCATCAGTGAAACAGGGGGCGCGACCGGAAACACCATATATTTT. The chain combines TRBV10-3 with TRBJ1-3; 9 bases match TRBD1. V was clipped by 3 bases and J by 4 bases; unmatched bases: 7. This CDR3 has 16 residues. In germline, CDR1 is ENHRY, CDR2 SYGVKD.

The V and J genes are TRBV5-8 and TRBJ1-3; 8 bases agree with TRBD1. Germline lookup yields CDR1 SGHTS and CDR2 YDEGEE. The CDR3 is made up of 17 amino acids. Trimming cost V 2 bases and J 4 bases; bases outside gene matches: 11. The CDR3 here is CASSLAFPRTGGNTIYF. CDR3 DNA sequence: TGTGCCAGCAGCTTAGCTTTCCCGCGGACAGGGGGAAACACCATATATTTT.

The chain recombines TRBV28 with TRBJ2-7, with a tentative D call TRBD2 (6 bases). This CDR3 has 17 amino acids. The germline V gene encodes CDR1 MDHEN and CDR2 SYDVKM. Trimming took off 3 bases at V and 5 bases at J, with 23 bases between the two ends. The CDR3 DNA reads as TGTGCCAGCAGTTTCGACCTTGGAGGGTTCGATCCGGACGAGCAGTACTTC. It translates to CASSFDLGGFDPDEQYF.

The gene calls are TRBV9 and TRBJ1-1, with D maybe TRBD1 (6 bases). The germline CDR1 and CDR2 sequences are SGDLS and YYNGEE. This CDR3 is 14 amino acids long. Trimming cost V 4 bases and J 1 base, with 11 bases left between them. The CDR3, as DNA: TGTGCCAGCAGCACGGGACAACAGAACACTGAAGCTTTCTTT. This gives the protein CASSTGQQNTEAFF.

V gene TRBV4-3 combines with J gene TRBJ1-2; perhaps TRBD1 as D (5 bases). The CDR3 extends over 12 amino acids. From germline, CDR1 is LGHNA and CDR2 YSLEER. Trimming removed 2 bases at V and 8 bases at J, with 9 bases between. CDR3 amino acids: CASSQSGEGYTF. CDR3 bases: TGCGCCAGCAGCCAATCGGGGGAAGGCTACACCTTC.

This clone has more than one count but fewer than ten. It differs at one base from a far larger clone, so likely a read error. This rearrangement joins TRBV2 to TRBJ1-2, with D maybe TRBD1 (5 bases). The V and J ends lost 10 bases and 2 bases respectively, with 14 bases between them. The CDR3 consists of 13 residues. Germline CDR1 and CDR2: SNHLY and FYNNEI. Here the CDR3 reads CATLQAINYGYTF. The CDR3 nucleotides read TGTGCCACTCTACAGGCGATAAACTATGGCTACACCTTC.

The rearrangement joins TRBV19 to TRBJ2-3, with 7 bases fitting TRBD1. Looked up from germline, CDR1 is LNHDA and CDR2 is SQIVND (reference sequence). Germline trimming cut 4 bases from V and 2 bases from J; bases unmatched to any gene: 9. The CDR3 totals 16 residues. In DNA form, the CDR3 reads TGTGCCAGTAGTAGAAGGGGACAGAGTATCACAGATACGCAGTATTTT. It specifies CASSRRGQSITDTQYF.

The gene calls are TRBV15 and TRBJ2-3; tentatively, D is TRBD2 (6 bases). Trimming stripped 5 bases from V and 0 bases from J, with 18 bases between. Germline V gene data show CDR1 as LNHNV and CDR2 as YYDKDF (reference sequence). CDR3 size: 17 residues. The CDR3 DNA reads TGTGCCACCAGCGGTAGTCCTGGAGGGCGAAGCACAGATACGCAGTATTTT. Translated: CATSGSPGGRSTDTQYF.

This chain connects TRBV7-2 to TRBJ2-1, with 7 bases lining up with TRBD2. J gave up 0 bases and V 5 bases, and 16 bases lay outside the gene matches. Germline V CDR1 and CDR2: SGHTA, FQGNSA. The CDR3 covers 19 residues. CDR3 DNA: TGTGCCAGCAGCCTGGTTGGGCCTAGCGGATCGTACTCCTACAATGAGCAGTTCTTC. Translating it yields CASSLVGPSGSYSYNEQFF.

The V and J genes are TRBV6-5 and TRBJ2-7; D might be TRBD1 (5 bases). Germline-derived CDR1 and CDR2 are MNHEY and SVGAGI. V lost 11 bases to trimming and J lost 7 bases, with 12 bases between them. This CDR3 has 10 residues. CDR3 protein: CAAGREEQYF. The DNA for the CDR3 is TGTGCCGCCGGCAGGGAAGAGCAGTACTTC.

This clone was seen a few times. The gene calls are TRBV27 and TRBJ1-4; D not resolved. CDR3 length: 13 residues. The germline gives CDR1 MNHEY, CDR2 SMNVEV (reference sequence). V was clipped by 5 bases and J by 8 bases, with 12 bases between them. The CDR3 nucleotides are TGTGCCAGCAGTAACCTGGGCTACGAAAAACTGTTTTTT. It codes for CASSNLGYEKLFF.

This clone appeared once. The chain combines TRBV19 with TRBJ1-4; the D gene is possibly TRBD1 (6 bases). Germline CDR1 is LNHDA and CDR2 is SQIVND (reference sequence). V shed 6 bases and J shed 5 bases, with 13 bases lying between them. CDR3 size: 14 residues. This CDR3 reads CASSNTGKNEKLFF. The CDR3 nucleotides read TGTGCCAGTAGCAATACAGGGAAGAATGAAAAACTGTTTTTT.

CDR3 amino acids: CASSLGTSVQETQYF. CDR3 coding DNA: TGTGCCAGCAGCTTGGGGACTAGCGTCCAAGAGACCCAGTACTTC. The V call is TRBV5-4, the J call TRBJ2-5; TRBD2 aligns across 9 bases. CDR1 and CDR2 from the germline V gene are SGHNT and YYREEE (reference sequence). Trimming cost V 0 bases and J 1 base; bases outside gene matches: 1. This CDR3 comprises 15 residues.

The rearrangement uses TRBV11-2 and TRBJ2-1; 11 nucleotides line up with TRBD2. CDR1 SGHAT and CDR2 FQNNGV come from the germline V gene. V dropped 5 bases and J dropped 7; count of bases not matched to a gene: 4. This CDR3 contains 14 residues. CDR3 protein: CASSPGLAANEQFF. The CDR3 DNA follows: TGTGCCAGCAGCCCGGGACTAGCGGCTAATGAGCAGTTCTTC.

The chain joins TRBV9 to TRBJ2-7; 7 nucleotides match TRBD2. In germline, CDR1 is SGDLS, CDR2 YYNGEE. Losses at the gene ends were 2 bases for V and 5 bases for J; bases not matched to a gene: 13. CDR3 length equals 16 residues. The DNA for the CDR3 is TGTGCCAGCAGCGTTGGGAGCGGGACGGGGACTAACGAGCAGTACTTC. Translation: CASSVGSGTGTNEQYF.